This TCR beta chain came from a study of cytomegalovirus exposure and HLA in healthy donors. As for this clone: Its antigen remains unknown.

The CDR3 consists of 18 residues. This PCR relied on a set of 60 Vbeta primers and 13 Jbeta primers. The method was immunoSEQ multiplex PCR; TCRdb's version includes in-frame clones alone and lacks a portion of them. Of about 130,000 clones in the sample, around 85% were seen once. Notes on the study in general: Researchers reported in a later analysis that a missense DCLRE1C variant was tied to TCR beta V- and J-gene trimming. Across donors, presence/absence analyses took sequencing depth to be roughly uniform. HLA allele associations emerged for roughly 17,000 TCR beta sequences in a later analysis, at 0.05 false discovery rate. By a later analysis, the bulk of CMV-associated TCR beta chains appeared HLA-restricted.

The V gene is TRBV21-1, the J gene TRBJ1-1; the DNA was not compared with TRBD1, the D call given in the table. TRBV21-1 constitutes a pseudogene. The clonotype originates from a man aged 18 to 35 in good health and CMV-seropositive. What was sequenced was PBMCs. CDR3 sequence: CASSKEAGQGLMNTEAFF. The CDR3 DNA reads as TGTGCCAGCAGCAAAGAGGCTGGCCAGGGGCTAATGAACACTGAAGCTTTCTTT.